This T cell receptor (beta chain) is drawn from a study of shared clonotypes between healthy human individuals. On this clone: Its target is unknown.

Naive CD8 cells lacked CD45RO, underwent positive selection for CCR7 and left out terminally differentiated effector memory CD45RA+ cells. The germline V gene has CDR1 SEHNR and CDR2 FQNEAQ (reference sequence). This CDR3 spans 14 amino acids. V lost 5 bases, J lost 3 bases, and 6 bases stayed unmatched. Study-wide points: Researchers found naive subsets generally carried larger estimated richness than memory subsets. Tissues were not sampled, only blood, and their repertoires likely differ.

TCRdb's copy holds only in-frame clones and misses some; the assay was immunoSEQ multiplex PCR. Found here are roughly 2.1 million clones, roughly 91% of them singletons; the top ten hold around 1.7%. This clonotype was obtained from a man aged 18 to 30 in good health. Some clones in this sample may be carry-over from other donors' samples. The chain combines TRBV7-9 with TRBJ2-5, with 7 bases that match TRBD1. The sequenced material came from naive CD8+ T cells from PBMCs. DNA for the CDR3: TGTGCCAGCAGCCCCGCAACAGGGGAAGAGACCCAGTACTTC. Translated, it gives CASSPATGEETQYF.